Sequencing of this T cell receptor (beta chain) was carried out in a study of tissue T cells after allogeneic stem cell transplantation. Time point defined: mouse harvest day 7 after allogeneic transplant. Tail vein injection delivered 10^7 T-cell-depleted bone marrow cells and 10^6 splenic CD5+ T cells. B6 (H2b) cells into BALB/c (H2d) mice; tissues taken at day 7 or 14. Clones were sequenced by immunoSEQ multiplex PCR, and TCRdb holds only the in-frame ones, with some missing. Of almost 8,500 clones listed, roughly 45% were seen once; the top ten hold approximately 2%. Trimming pared 0 bases from V and 5 bases from J, leaving 8 bases between. The germline CDR1 and CDR2 sequences are NNHNN and SYGAGS (reference sequence). The CDR3 length is 13 residues. Regarding this clone: No antigen is known for it. The germline and genes are mouse ones. Read data end 1 residue before the CDR3 end; the end is taken from the germline J gene.

Broader study findings: Motif-based clustering found tissue-specific repertoire signatures shared across patients, though few clones were shared. Limitations included a small, clinically heterogeneous cohort and limited sampling depth. Anatomically similar tissues had similar TCR repertoires within each patient.

This rearrangement joins TRBV13-2 to TRBJ1-1; D ambiguous. Input material: skin. This receptor was taken from a female BALB/c mouse given C57BL/6 T cells with graft-versus-host disease after an allogeneic hematopoietic cell transplant. This CDR3 reads CASGDAQWTEVFF. The CDR3 DNA, read in part, is TGTGCCAGCGGTGATGCACAGTGGACAGAAGTCTTC.